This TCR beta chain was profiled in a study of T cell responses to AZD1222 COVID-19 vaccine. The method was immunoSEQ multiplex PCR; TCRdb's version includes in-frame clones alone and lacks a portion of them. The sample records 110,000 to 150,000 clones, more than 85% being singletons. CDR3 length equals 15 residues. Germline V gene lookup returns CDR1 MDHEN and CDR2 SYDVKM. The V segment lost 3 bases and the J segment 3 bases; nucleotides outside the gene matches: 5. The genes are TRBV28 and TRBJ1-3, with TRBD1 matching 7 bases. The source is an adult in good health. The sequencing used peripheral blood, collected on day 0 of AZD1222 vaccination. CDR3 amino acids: CASSFRGTVGNTIYF. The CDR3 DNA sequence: TGTGCCAGCAGTTTTAGGGGGACAGTTGGAAACACCATATATTTT.